A selection of T cell receptor beta chains follows, all from one sample in a study of T cell responses to AZD1222 COVID-19 vaccine. Profiling relied on immunoSEQ multiplex PCR, and the TCRdb table lists in-frame clones only, not all of them. The table has about 86,000 clones, around nine tenths seen once. The source material was peripheral blood, sampled on day 0 of AZD1222 vaccination. The receptors originated from an adult in good health. The CDR3 runs from the conserved cysteine through the conserved F or W. D genes are given only for firm matches. Size is omitted from some rows. Given values are once, few, many or a class for expanded clones.

NA NA TRBJ2-3 TRBV4-2 CASSQDLRQGGFTDTQYF TGTGCCAGCAGCCAAGACCTCCGACAGGGAGGGTTCACAGATACGCAGTATTTT
NA NA TRBJ1-6 TRBV6-9 CASSYEKSSYNSPLHF TGTGCCAGCAGTTATGAGAAGAGCTCCTATAATTCACCCCTCCACTTT
NA NA TRBJ1-5 TRBV19 CASSIMSAYSNQPQHF TGTGCCAGTAGTATTATGTCAGCCTATAGCAATCAGCCCCAGCATTTT
NA TRBD1 TRBJ1-2 TRBV7-8 CASSPRGPPRGYTF TGTGCCAGCAGCCCTAGGGGGCCCCCAAGGGGCTACACCTTC
NA NA TRBJ2-7 TRBV6-1 CASSEGGGPYEQYF TGTGCCAGCAGTGAAGGCGGGGGCCCCTACGAGCAGTACTTC
NA NA TRBJ1-5 TRBV27 CASSKGHREPQHF TGTGCCAGCAGTAAGGGACATCGAGAGCCCCAGCATTTT
once TRBD2 TRBJ2-7 TRBV5-1 CASSLGTSGGAYEQYF TGCGCCAGCAGCTTAGGGACTAGCGGGGGGGCGTACGAGCAGTACTTC
NA TRBD1 TRBJ1-1 TRBV19 CASSEPRGPANTEAFF TGTGCCAGTAGTGAACCCAGGGGGCCGGCGAACACTGAAGCTTTCTTT
few TRBD1 TRBJ2-7 TRBV6-5 CASTRVGQGAYEQYF TGTGCCAGCACCCGGGTTGGGCAGGGGGCCTACGAGCAGTACTTC
few NA TRBJ1-5 TRBV21-1 CASINRVFQPQHF TGTGCCAGCATCAATAGGGTATTCCAGCCCCAGCATTTT
NA NA TRBJ2-3 TRBV4-3 CASSQGGSSTDTQYF TGCGCCAGCAGCCAAGGGGGATCTAGCACAGATACGCAGTATTTT
NA TRBD1 TRBJ2-7 TRBV19 CASSIRTGGFYEQYF TGTGCCAGTAGTATCCGGACAGGGGGCTTCTACGAGCAGTACTTC
NA NA TRBJ2-6 TRBV18 CASSRGTTGTGANVLTF TGTGCCAGCTCACGCGGCACGACGGGAACTGGGGCCAACGTCCTGACTTTC
NA NA TRBJ1-1 TRBV3-1/TRBV3-2 CASSPGGGVTEAFF TGTGCCAGCAGCCCGGGTGGGGGGGTCACTGAAGCTTTCTTT
NA NA TRBJ1-4 TRBV6-1 CASSEGTGGEKLFF TGTGCCAGCAGTGAAGGTACCGGGGGGGAAAAACTGTTTTTT
NA NA TRBJ1-1 TRBV6-2/TRBV6-3 CASSYRPQGTVNTEAFF TGTGCCAGCAGTTACCGACCCCAAGGTACGGTGAACACTGAAGCTTTCTTT
NA NA TRBJ1-1 TRBV6-1 CASSPPERTEAFF TGTGCCAGCAGCCCCCCCGAGAGGACTGAAGCTTTCTTT
NA TRBD1 TRBJ1-5 TRBV30 CAWSGQGYQPQHF TGTGCCTGGAGCGGACAGGGGTACCAGCCCCAGCATTTT
NA TRBD2 TRBJ2-3 TRBV5-4 CASSGRGGITDTQYF TGTGCCAGCAGCGGGCGGGGGGGGATCACAGATACGCAGTATTTT
NA NA TRBJ1-1 TRBV19 CASSIGAGRDTEAFF TGTGCCAGTAGTATAGGGGCAGGGAGGGACACTGAAGCTTTCTTT
NA TRBD2 TRBJ2-1 TRBV4-1 CASTSGTTTYNEQFF TGCGCCAGCACCTCCGGGACTACCACATACAATGAGCAGTTCTTC
many TRBD1 TRBJ1-3 TRBV6-5 CASSKDRALGNTIYF TGTGCCAGCAGTAAGGACAGGGCCTTAGGAAACACCATATATTTT
NA NA TRBJ2-5 TRBV10-3 CAISEWGAQYF TGTGCCATCAGTGAGTGGGGAGCGCAGTACTTC
NA NA TRBJ2-5 TRBV7-2 CASSLAAIRGGETQYF TGTGCCAGCAGCTTAGCTGCCATCAGGGGGGGAGAGACCCAGTACTTC
few NA TRBJ1-3 TRBV5-1 CASSLAGYGNTIYF TGCGCCAGCAGCTTGGCCGGGTACGGAAACACCATATATTTT
NA NA TRBJ2-7 TRBV18 CASSPGRGNEQYF TGTGCCAGCTCACCGGGCAGGGGTAACGAGCAGTACTTC
NA NA TRBJ1-1 TRBV15 CATSTRGGGASTEAFF TGTGCCACCAGCACTAGGGGAGGGGGGGCGAGCACTGAAGCTTTCTTT
NA TRBD1 TRBJ2-3 TRBV7-2 CASTRTGGTDTQYF TGTGCCAGCACCCGGACAGGAGGCACAGATACGCAGTATTTT
NA TRBD1 TRBJ1-2 TRBV6-5 CASSSRDRGWYGYTF TGTGCCAGCAGCTCCCGGGACAGGGGTTGGTATGGCTACACCTTC
NA TRBD2 TRBJ2-1 TRBV6-4 CASKDSGRGEQFF TGTGCCAGCAAAGATAGCGGGAGGGGTGAGCAGTTCTTC
NA TRBD2 TRBJ2-7 TRBV30 CASLLAGAYEQYF TGTGCCTCGCTACTAGCGGGAGCCTACGAGCAGTACTTC
NA NA TRBJ1-1 TRBV7-8 CASSPQTDIVNTEAFF TGTGCCAGCAGCCCCCAGACAGATATAGTGAACACTGAAGCTTTCTTT
NA NA TRBJ1-5 TRBV19 CASTGAWQNQPQHF TGTGCCAGTACGGGGGCGTGGCAGAATCAGCCCCAGCATTTT
NA NA TRBJ2-1 TRBV6-5 CASSLRDLGSNEQFF TGTGCCAGCAGTTTAAGAGACCTCGGGAGCAATGAGCAGTTCTTC
NA NA TRBJ2-2 TRBV11-3 CASSLDRFGSDGGELFF TGTGCCAGCAGCTTAGATCGTTTCGGGAGTGATGGGGGGGAGCTGTTTTTT
NA TRBD1 TRBJ1-3 TRBV5-1 CASSLGQGIRGNTIYF TGCGCCAGCAGCTTGGGACAGGGGATAAGGGGAAACACCATATATTTT
once NA TRBJ1-1 TRBV3-1/TRBV3-2 CASSQRGADTEAFF TGTGCCAGCAGCCAAAGGGGGGCGGACACTGAAGCTTTCTTT
NA NA TRBJ1-6 TRBV6-5 CASSYSGRVNSPLHF TGTGCCAGCAGTTACTCGGGCAGGGTAAATTCACCCCTCCACTTT
NA TRBD2 TRBJ2-7 TRBV19 CASSQWTSGSREQYF TGTGCCAGTAGTCAATGGACTAGCGGGAGTCGCGAGCAGTACTTC